This T cell receptor beta chain derives from a study of OX40 agonist ivuxolimab in advanced cancers. Background for the entire study: Ivuxolimab was an agonistic, fully human IgG2 monoclonal antibody directed against OX40 (CD134), a costimulatory receptor. Intravenous ivuxolimab was administered to patients every 2 weeks at six dose levels: 0.01, 0.1, 0.3, 1.5, 3 and 10 mg/kg. Of the 50 or so patients in dose escalation, approximately 20 had hepatocellular carcinoma, roughly 15 had melanoma, 9 had renal cell carcinoma and 9 had head and neck cancer. A male proportion of roughly 80% and a mean age of approximately 58 years, ranging from roughly 20 to 80, were recorded for the dose-escalation cohort. Patients were allowed to have had prior anti-PD-1, anti-PD-L1 or anti-CTLA-4 therapy, and 30% to 50% of the dose-escalation patients had previously received checkpoint inhibitors. Partial responses were achieved by three dose-escalation patients, of whom one had hepatocellular carcinoma and two had cutaneous melanoma. The point of sequencing TCRbeta in the periphery was to test whether ivuxolimab changed TCR sequence diversity and drove clonal T-cell expansion. The paper covers the monotherapy dose-escalation part of the phase I ivuxolimab trial, which included N of about 56 patients.

According to the germline V gene, CDR1 reads KGHSH and CDR2 reads LQKENI. V loses 3 bases at its end and J loses 5 bases; junction bases beyond the gene matches: 3. From its cysteine to its phenylalanine, the CDR3 spans 13 amino acids. Only the CDR3 portion is preserved as DNA: 39 bases, with reading frame beginning at the first base. Patients with autoimmune disease history or receiving systemic immunosuppression were excluded from the trial. Peripheral blood for TCR sequencing was collected from all dose cohorts at baseline, on cycle 4 day 1, and on cycle 7 day 1. Samples were obtained from an open-label, multicenter, first-in-human phase I dose-escalation trial of ivuxolimab. The trial enrolled adults with locally advanced or metastatic head and neck squamous cell, hepatocellular, melanoma or renal cell carcinoma. Before TCR sequencing, CD4+ T cells and CD8+ T cells from peripheral blood were sorted into separate populations.

To sequence the TCRbeta CDR3 region, genomic DNA was isolated from the sorted cells. The immunoSEQ Assay was used for sequencing of TCRbeta CDR3 regions. Held by TCRdb, this immuneACCESS table contains in-frame sequences only and omits some clones. Under half of the omission traces to an unresolved V gene where checked; the cause of the rest is unknown. The sample data list about 77,000 clones, and 85% to 95% of these were observed just once. Roughly 4.9% of the sample rests with the top ten. Here is what the overall study found, with its caveats: At doses from 0.1 to 3.0 mg/kg, clonal expansion was seen in both CD4+ and CD8+ blood T cells between baseline and week 6. Which antigens the clonally expanded peripheral T cells were specific for was not determined. In the 0.1-3.0 mg/kg groups, partial responders were among the patients with the lowest normalized peripheral clonal expansion, particularly in CD8+ T cells. After ivuxolimab, more expanded clones were found on average in CD8+ T cells than in CD4+ T cells. Low levels of normalized T-cell clonal expansion were also shown by some nonresponding patients.

With respect to this clone: Which antigen it targets is not known. No base-level quality is on record; no much larger clone is a single base apart.

Sequenced here: CD4+ or CD8+ T cells sorted from blood, sampled in a trial of the OX40 agonist ivuxolimab. The TCR sequence derives from an adult with an advanced solid tumor such as melanoma, head and neck, liver or kidney cancer. The chain was built from TRBV18 and TRBJ2-7; 8 junctional bases match TRBD2. The base sequence is TGTGCCAGCTCACCCCGGGAGGGGAACGAGCAGTACTTC. It encodes CASSPREGNEQYF. When the CDR3 is completed using the reference TRBV18 and TRBJ2-7 genes on either side, the full variable domain is NAGVMQNPRHLVRRRGQEARLRCSPMKGHSHVYWYRQLPEEGLKFMVYLQKENIIDESGMPKERFSAEFPKEGPSILRIQQVVRGDSAAYFCASSPREGNEQYFGPGTRLTVT.